Sequencing of this T cell receptor beta chain was carried out in a study of cytomegalovirus exposure and HLA in healthy donors. Study conclusions and caveats: As was reported, the classifier diagnosed cytomegalovirus status with high specificity and sensitivity. Subsequent analysis found a tendency for first-cohort TCR clusters to co-occur within the 100 to 150 validation repertoires. Overall, around 160 TCR beta chains were annotated as cytomegalovirus-associated.

The table came from immunoSEQ multiplex PCR; TCRdb's copy has only in-frame clones and leaves some out. The table lists some 250,000 clones, around 87% of them singletons. In the case of this clone: Its antigen is still unknown.

Trimming took off 4 bases at V and 4 bases at J, with 17 bases between the two ends. The CDR3 consists of 16 residues. Germline V gene data show CDR1 as SNHLY and CDR2 as FYNNEI. The rearrangement links TRBV2 to TRBJ1-5; tentative D call: TRBD1 (6 bases). Sequencing input: PBMCs. The receptor's source is a woman in her 30s in good health and CMV-seropositive. CDR3 sequence: CASSVVLGQQNQPQHF. The CDR3 nucleotides read TGTGCCAGCAGTGTTGTTTTGGGACAACAAAATCAGCCCCAGCATTTT.